Below, 4 T cell receptor beta chains from the same sample are listed, as sequenced in a study of blood T cell repertoires in COVID-19. Repertoires were generated with immunoSEQ multiplex PCR, while TCRdb's copy carries only in-frame clones and drops some. The sample carries around 250,000 clones, 70% to 90% recorded once. The specimen was peripheral blood. These TCRs come from a woman aged 25 to 39 with active or convalescent COVID-19.

The chain employs TRBV7-2 and TRBJ2-3; 9 nucleotides line up with TRBD2. The CDR3 loop spans 13 amino acids. The ends lost 4 bases at V and 8 bases at J; junction bases unmatched: 4. CDR1 is SGHTA and CDR2 is FQGNSA in the germline V gene. Here the CDR3 DNA reads TGTGCCAGCAGCTCTGGAGCGGGGGGTACGCAGTATTTT. Protein product: CASSSGAGGTQYF. Supplemented by reference TRBV7-2 and TRBJ2-3, the full variable domain reads GAGVSQSPSNKVTEKGKDVELRCDPISGHTALYWYRQSLGQGLEFLIYFQGNSAPDKSGLPSDRFSAERTGGSVSTLTIQRTQQEDSAVYLCASSSGAGGTQYFGPGTRLTVL.

This rearrangement joins TRBV18 to TRBJ1-1; 8 bases match TRBD1. This CDR3 spans 15 amino acids. Germline lookup yields CDR1 KGHSH and CDR2 LQKENI. V lost 6 bases to trimming and J lost 0 bases; unmatched junction nucleotides: 6. The CDR3 here is CASSLGQGMNTEAFF. The CDR3 region has the DNA TGTGCCAGCTCGCTCGGACAGGGTATGAACACTGAAGCTTTCTTT.

This clone was found a few times. V usage is TRBV24-1 and J usage is TRBJ1-5, with TRBD1 identical over 7 bases. After removal of 11 bases from V and 3 bases from J, the junction contained 12 bases not matched to a gene. The CDR3 sequence is 15 residues long. Germline CDR1 and CDR2: KGHDR and SFDVKD. The CDR3 region has the DNA TGTGCCATCTTAAGGGGGCCCCTCTTCAATCAGCCCCAGCATTTT. Its translation is CAILRGPLFNQPQHF.

The V call is TRBV6-5, the J call TRBJ1-2; 8 bases fit TRBD1. The CDR3 runs 12 residues. The germline gives CDR1 MNHEY, CDR2 SVGAGI. V trimming: 6 bases; J trimming: 7 bases; junction bases outside the gene matches: 4. Here the CDR3 DNA reads TGTGCCAGCAGGGCAGGGGGCGGTGGCTACACCTTC. It is translated as CASRAGGGGYTF.